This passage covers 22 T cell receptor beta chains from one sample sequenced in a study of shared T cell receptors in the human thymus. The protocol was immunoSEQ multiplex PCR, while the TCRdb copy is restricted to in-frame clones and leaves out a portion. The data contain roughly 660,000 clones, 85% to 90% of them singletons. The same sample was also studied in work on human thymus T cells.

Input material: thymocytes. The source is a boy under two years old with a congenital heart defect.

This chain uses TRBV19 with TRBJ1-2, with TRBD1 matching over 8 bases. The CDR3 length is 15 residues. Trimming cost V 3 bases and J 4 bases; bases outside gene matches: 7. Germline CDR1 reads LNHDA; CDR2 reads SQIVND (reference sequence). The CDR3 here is CASSISRTGTYGYTF. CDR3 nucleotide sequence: TGTGCCAGTAGTATTAGTCGGACAGGGACCTATGGCTACACCTTC. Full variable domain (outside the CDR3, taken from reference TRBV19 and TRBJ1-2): DGGITQSPKYLFRKEGQNVTLSCEQNLNHDAMYWYRQDPGQGLRLIYYSQIVNDFQKGDIAEGYSVSREKKESFPLTVTSAQKNPTAFYLCASSISRTGTYGYTFGSGTRLTVV.

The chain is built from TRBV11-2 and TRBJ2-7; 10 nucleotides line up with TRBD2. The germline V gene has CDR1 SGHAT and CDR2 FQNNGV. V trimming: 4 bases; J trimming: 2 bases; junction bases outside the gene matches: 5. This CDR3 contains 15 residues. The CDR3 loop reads CASSSGAGGPYEQYF. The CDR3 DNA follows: TGTGCCAGCAGCTCCGGAGCGGGAGGGCCCTACGAGCAGTACTTC.

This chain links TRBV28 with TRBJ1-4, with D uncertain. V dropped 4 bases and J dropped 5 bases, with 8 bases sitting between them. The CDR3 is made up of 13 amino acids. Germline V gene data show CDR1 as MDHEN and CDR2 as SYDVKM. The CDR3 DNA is TGTGCCAGCAGTTCGCCAGGAAATGAAAAACTGTTTTTT. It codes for CASSSPGNEKLFF.

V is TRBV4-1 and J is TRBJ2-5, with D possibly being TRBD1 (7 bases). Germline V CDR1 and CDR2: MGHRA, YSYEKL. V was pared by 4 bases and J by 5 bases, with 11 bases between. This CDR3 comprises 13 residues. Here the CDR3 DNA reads TGCGCCAGCAGCCCCTCAGGGGGGGAGACCCAGTACTTC. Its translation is CASSPSGGETQYF.

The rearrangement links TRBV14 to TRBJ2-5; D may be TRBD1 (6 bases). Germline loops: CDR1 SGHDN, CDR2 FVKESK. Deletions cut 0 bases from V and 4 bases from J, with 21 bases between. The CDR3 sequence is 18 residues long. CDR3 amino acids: CASSQDPGVGFPPETQYF. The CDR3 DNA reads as TGTGCCAGCAGCCAAGATCCAGGGGTAGGCTTTCCCCCAGAGACCCAGTACTTC.

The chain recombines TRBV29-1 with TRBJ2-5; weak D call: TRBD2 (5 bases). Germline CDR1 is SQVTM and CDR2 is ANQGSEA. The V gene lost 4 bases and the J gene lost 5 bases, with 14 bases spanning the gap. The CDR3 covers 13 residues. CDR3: CSVGSERVETQYF. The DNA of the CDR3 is TGCAGCGTTGGGAGTGAGAGGGTTGAGACCCAGTACTTC.

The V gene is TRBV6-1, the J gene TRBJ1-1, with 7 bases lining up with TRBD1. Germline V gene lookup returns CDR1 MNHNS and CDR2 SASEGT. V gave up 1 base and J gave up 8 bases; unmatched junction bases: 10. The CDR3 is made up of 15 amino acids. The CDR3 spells CASSEVEGAQKEAFF. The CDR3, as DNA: TGTGCCAGCAGTGAAGTGGAGGGGGCGCAAAAAGAAGCTTTCTTT.

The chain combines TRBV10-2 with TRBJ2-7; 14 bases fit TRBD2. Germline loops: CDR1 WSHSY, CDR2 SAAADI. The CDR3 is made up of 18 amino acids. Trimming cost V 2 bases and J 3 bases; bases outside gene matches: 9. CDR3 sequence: CASSENEGTSGRGYEQYF. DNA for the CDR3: TGCGCCAGCAGTGAGAACGAAGGGACTAGCGGGAGAGGCTACGAGCAGTACTTC.

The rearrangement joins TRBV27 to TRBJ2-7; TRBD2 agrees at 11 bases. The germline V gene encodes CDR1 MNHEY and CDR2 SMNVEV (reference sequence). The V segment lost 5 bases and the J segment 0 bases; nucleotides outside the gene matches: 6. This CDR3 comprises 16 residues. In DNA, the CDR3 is TGTGCCAGCAGTCCCCGGACTAGCGGGTTCTCCTACGAGCAGTACTTC. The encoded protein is CASSPRTSGFSYEQYF.

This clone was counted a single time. The CDR3 loop reads CASSSTGGCTEAFF. CDR3 nucleotides: TGTGCCAGCAGCTCGACAGGGGGCTGCACTGAAGCTTTCTTT. The chain joins TRBV7-6 to TRBJ1-1, with 10 positions matching TRBD1. Germline CDR1 and CDR2: SGHVS and FNYEAQ. The CDR3 loop spans 14 amino acids. V lost 4 bases to trimming and J lost 4 bases; unmatched junction nucleotides: 3.

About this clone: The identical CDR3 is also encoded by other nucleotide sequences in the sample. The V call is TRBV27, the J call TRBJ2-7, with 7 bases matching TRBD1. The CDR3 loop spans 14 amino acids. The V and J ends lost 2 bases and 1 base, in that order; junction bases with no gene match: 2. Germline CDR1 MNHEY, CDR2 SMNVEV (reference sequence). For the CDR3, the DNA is TGTGCCAGCAGTTTAAGGGGACAGTCCTACGAGCAGTACTTC. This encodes CASSLRGQSYEQYF.

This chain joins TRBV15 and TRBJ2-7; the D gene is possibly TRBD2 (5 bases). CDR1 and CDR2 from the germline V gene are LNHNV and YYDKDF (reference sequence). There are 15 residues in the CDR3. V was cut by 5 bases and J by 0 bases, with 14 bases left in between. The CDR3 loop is CATSLDREYSYEQYF. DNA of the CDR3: TGTGCCACCAGCCTAGACCGGGAATACTCCTACGAGCAGTACTTC.

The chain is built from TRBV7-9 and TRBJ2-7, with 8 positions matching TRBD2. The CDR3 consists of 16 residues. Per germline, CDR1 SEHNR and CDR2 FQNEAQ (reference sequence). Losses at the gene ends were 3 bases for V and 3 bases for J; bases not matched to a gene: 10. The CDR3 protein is CASSFKRSGSGYEQYF. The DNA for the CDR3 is TGTGCCAGCAGCTTTAAAAGAAGCGGGAGTGGCTACGAGCAGTACTTC.

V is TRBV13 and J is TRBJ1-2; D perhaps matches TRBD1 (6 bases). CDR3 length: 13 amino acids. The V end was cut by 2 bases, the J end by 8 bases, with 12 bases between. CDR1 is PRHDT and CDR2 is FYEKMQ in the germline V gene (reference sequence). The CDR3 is CASSLRGFLGYTF. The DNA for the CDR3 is TGTGCCAGCAGCTTAAGGGGGTTTTTGGGCTACACCTTC.

The CDR3 nucleotides read TGTGCCACCAGCCCCAGGACTAGAGGGCAGGCCCCCACAGATACGCAGTATTTT. It encodes CATSPRTRGQAPTDTQYF. The chain is built from TRBV15 and TRBJ2-3; 7 bases are shared with TRBD2. J was trimmed by 2 bases and V by 5 bases; bases with no gene match: 16. The CDR3 sequence is 18 residues long. CDR1 and CDR2 from the germline V gene are LNHNV and YYDKDF (reference sequence). Looking up the rest from reference TRBV15 and TRBJ2-3 gives the full variable domain: DAMVIQNPRYQVTQFGKPVTLSCSQTLNHNVMYWYQQKSSQAPKLLFHYYDKDFNNEADTPDNFQSRRPNTSFCFLDIRSPGLGDTAMYLCATSPRTRGQAPTDTQYFGPGTRLTVL.

The DNA of the CDR3 is TGTGCCAGCAGCTTAGAGGACAGGGACTGGGACATTCAGTACTTC. Its translation: CASSLEDRDWDIQYF. The chain joins TRBV7-2 to TRBJ2-4; 8 bases line up with TRBD1. This CDR3 has 15 amino acids. The germline V gene encodes CDR1 SGHTA and CDR2 FQGNSA. The V gene end was trimmed by 1 base and the J gene end by 8 bases; junction bases not matched to a gene: 7.

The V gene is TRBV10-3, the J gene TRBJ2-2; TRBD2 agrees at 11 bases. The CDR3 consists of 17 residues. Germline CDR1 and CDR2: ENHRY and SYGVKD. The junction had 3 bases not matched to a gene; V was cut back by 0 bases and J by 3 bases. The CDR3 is CAISESSGRDDTGELFF. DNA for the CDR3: TGTGCCATCAGTGAGTCTAGCGGGAGGGACGACACCGGGGAGCTGTTTTTT.

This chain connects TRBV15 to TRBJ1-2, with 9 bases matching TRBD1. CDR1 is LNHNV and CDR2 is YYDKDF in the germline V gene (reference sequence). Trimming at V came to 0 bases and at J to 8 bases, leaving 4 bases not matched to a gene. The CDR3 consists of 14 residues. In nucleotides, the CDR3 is TGTGCCACCAGCAGAGAACAGGGGGCGGGGGGCTACACCTTC. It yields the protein CATSREQGAGGYTF.

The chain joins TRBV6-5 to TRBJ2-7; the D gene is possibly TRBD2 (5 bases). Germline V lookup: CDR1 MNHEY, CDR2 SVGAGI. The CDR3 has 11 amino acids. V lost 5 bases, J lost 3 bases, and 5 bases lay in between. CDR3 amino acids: CASSAGYEQYF. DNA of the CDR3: TGTGCCAGCAGTGCGGGCTACGAGCAGTACTTC.

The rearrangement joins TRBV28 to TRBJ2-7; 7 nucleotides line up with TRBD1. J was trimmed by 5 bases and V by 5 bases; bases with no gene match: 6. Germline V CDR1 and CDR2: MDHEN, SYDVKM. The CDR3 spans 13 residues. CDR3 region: CASSLTGEHEQYF. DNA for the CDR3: TGTGCCAGCAGTCTTACAGGGGAACACGAGCAGTACTTC.

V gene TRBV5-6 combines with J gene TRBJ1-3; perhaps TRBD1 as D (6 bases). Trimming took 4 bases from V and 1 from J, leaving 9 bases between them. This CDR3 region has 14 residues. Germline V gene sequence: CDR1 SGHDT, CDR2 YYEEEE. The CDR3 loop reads CASSLGQSGNTIYF. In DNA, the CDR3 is TGTGCCAGCAGCCTAGGACAGTCTGGAAACACCATATATTTT.

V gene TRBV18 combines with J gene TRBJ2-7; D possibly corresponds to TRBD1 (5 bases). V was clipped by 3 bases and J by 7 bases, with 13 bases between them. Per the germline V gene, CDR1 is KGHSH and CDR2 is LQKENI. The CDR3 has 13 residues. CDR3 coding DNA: TGTGCCAGCTCACCCCCACCAGGGCTGGAGCAGTACTTC. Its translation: CASSPPPGLEQYF.